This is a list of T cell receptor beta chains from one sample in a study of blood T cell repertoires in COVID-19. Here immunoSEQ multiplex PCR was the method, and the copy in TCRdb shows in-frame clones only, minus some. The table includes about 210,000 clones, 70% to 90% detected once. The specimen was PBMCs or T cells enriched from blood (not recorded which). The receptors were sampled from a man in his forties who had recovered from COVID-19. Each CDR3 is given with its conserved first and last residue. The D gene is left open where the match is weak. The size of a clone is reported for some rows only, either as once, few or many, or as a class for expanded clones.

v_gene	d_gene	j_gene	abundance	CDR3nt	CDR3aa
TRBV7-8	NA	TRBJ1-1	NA	TGTGCCAGCAACCACGGGGGTCAAGAAGCTTTCTTT	CASNHGGQEAFF
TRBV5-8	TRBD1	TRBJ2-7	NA	TGTGCCAGCAGCCTATCGGGACAGGGGGTAACCTACGAGCAGTACTTC	CASSLSGQGVTYEQYF
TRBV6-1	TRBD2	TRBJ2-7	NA	TGTGCCAGCAGTGAACACTTCTTTGGTGGGACTAGCGGGCTCAGCTCCTACGAGCAGTACTTC	CASSEHFFGGTSGLSSYEQYF
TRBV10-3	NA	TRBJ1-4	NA	TGTGCCTCTAGCGAGGGACCGAATGAAAAACTGTTTTTT	CASSEGPNEKLFF
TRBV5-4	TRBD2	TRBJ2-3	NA	TGTGCGTTAGCGGGCCCGGCGGAAGATACGCAGTATTTT	CALAGPAEDTQYF
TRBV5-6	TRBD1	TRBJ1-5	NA	TGTGCCAGCAGCTGGAAGGGGGCGCAGCCCCAGCATTTT	CASSWKGAQPQHF
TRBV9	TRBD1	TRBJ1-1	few	TGTGCCAGCAGCCCACAGGGGACAGGGATCACTGAAGCTTTCTTT	CASSPQGTGITEAFF
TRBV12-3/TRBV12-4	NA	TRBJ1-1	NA	TGTGCCAGCAGTTTGTCCGGGAACACTGAAGCTTTCTTT	CASSLSGNTEAFF
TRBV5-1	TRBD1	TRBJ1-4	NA	TGCGCCAGCCGGGGACAGGTTGAAACTAATGAAAAACTGTTTTTT	CASRGQVETNEKLFF
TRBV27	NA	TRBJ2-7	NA	TGTGCCAGCAGTCTGGACAGCTACGAGCAGTACTTC	CASSLDSYEQYF
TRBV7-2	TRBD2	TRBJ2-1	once	TGTGCCAGCAGCCCCTCCAAGCGGGAGGGTGGTGAGCAGTTCTTC	CASSPSKREGGEQFF
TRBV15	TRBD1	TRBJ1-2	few	TGTGCCACCAGCAGACTGAATGCTCCGACAGGGGGCAACGGCTACACCTTC	CATSRLNAPTGGNGYTF
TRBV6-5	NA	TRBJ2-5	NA	TGTGCCAGCAGCTACGAATCGGGGGGCGGAGTGACCCAGTACTTC	CASSYESGGGVTQYF
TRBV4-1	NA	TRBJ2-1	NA	TGCGCCAGCAGCCAAGTATGGGCAGAGTTCAACAATGAGCAGTTCTTC	CASSQVWAEFNNEQFF
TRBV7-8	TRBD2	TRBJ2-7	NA	TGTGCCAGCAGCTTAAGGGAGACTAGCGGCTACGAGCAGTACTTC	CASSLRETSGYEQYF
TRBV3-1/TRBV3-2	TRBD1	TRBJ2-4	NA	TGTGCCAGCAGCCAGGGAAAGGGGGCCTCTTACTTC	CASSQGKGASYF
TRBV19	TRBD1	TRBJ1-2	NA	TGTGCCAGTATAGAAAGGGGGCCTAACTATGGCTACACCTTC	CASIERGPNYGYTF
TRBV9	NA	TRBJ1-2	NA	TGTGCCAGCAGCGCCAACAGGGTTTCGGGCGGCTACACCTTC	CASSANRVSGGYTF
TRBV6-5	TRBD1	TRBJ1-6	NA	TGTGCCAGCAGGGGACAGACTGATAATTCACCCCTCCACTTT	CASRGQTDNSPLHF
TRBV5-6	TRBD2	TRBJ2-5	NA	TGTGCCAGCAGCCCGGGAGGGGCGAGGGAGACCCAGTACTTC	CASSPGGARETQYF
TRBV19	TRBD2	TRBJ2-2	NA	TGTGCCAGTGGGACTAGCGGGAGTCCCGGGGAGCTGTTTTTT	CASGTSGSPGELFF
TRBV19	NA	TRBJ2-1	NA	TGTGCCAGTAGTGACGGACAAGCCTTCTACAATGAGCAGTTCTTC	CASSDGQAFYNEQFF
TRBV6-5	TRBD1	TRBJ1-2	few	TGTGCCAGCAGATCGACAGGGGCTAACTATGGCTACACCTTC	CASRSTGANYGYTF
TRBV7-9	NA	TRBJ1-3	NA	TGTGCCAGCAGCTTCTATCGGGATGGAAACACCATATATTTT	CASSFYRDGNTIYF